These 27 T cell receptor beta chains came from one sample sequenced in a study of blood T cell repertoires in COVID-19. Sequenced by immunoSEQ multiplex PCR; TCRdb stores in-frame clones only, minus some. The data hold fewer than 150,000 clones, with around 81% observed a single time. The material sequenced was peripheral blood. All receptors come from a human donor in a cohort sampled during active COVID-19.

This rearrangement joins TRBV2 to TRBJ2-5; 8 bases match TRBD1. CDR1 SNHLY and CDR2 FYNNEI come from the germline V gene. Trimming took 6 bases from V and 2 from J; bases not matched to a gene: 11. This CDR3 has 16 residues. CDR3: CASRRRTGSRQETQYF. The CDR3 coding sequence is TGTGCCAGCAGAAGGAGGACAGGGTCTAGGCAAGAGACCCAGTACTTC.

This clone has ten or more counts. V and J are TRBV4-1 and TRBJ2-3; a possible D gene is TRBD2 (5 bases). This CDR3 comprises 16 residues. Germline V gene lookup returns CDR1 MGHRA and CDR2 YSYEKL. V lost 1 base, J lost 2 bases, and 13 bases lay in between. CDR3 loop: CASSQAGSTHTDTQYF. CDR3 DNA: TGCGCCAGCAGCCAAGCGGGGTCTACCCACACAGATACGCAGTATTTT.

The J gene is TRBJ2-5, the V gene TRBV6-5; perhaps TRBD2 as D (5 bases). Germline V CDR1 and CDR2: MNHEY, SVGAGI. The length of the CDR3 is 14 residues. V lost 6 bases and J 4 bases, leaving 15 bases between the germline ends. The CDR3 bases are TGTGCCAGCAGCATACAGTTGGCGGGAGAGACCCAGTACTTC. It translates to CASSIQLAGETQYF.

This rearrangement joins TRBV14 to TRBJ2-4; D remains ambiguous. Trimming pared 0 bases from V and 11 bases from J, leaving 11 bases between. The CDR3 loop spans 13 amino acids. Germline V gene lookup returns CDR1 SGHDN and CDR2 FVKESK. CDR3 protein: CASSQDLEAVQYF. The DNA for the CDR3 is TGTGCCAGCAGCCAAGATCTTGAGGCGGTTCAGTACTTC.

The chain recombines TRBV7-8 with TRBJ1-6, with TRBD1 identical over 7 bases. The CDR3 totals 15 residues. Looked up from germline, CDR1 is SGHVS and CDR2 is FQNEAQ. The J segment lost 6 bases and the V segment lost 4 bases, leaving 6 bases of the junction unmatched. The CDR3 loop is CASSSYTGANSPLHF. The CDR3 DNA follows: TGTGCCAGCAGCTCCTATACAGGGGCTAATTCACCCCTCCACTTT.

The CDR3 DNA follows: TGTGCCAGCAGCAAACTGACTAGCGGGGGTGGAGGGACCCAGTACTTC. Translated: CASSKLTSGGGGTQYF. This chain joins TRBV11-2 and TRBJ2-5; 12 bases map to TRBD2. The ends lost 5 bases at V and 7 bases at J; junction bases unmatched: 11. Per the germline V gene, CDR1 is SGHAT and CDR2 is FQNNGV. CDR3 length equals 16 residues. Filled out from reference TRBV11-2 and TRBJ2-5, the complete variable domain reads EAGVAQSPRYKIIEKRQSVAFWCNPISGHATLYWYQQILGQGPKLLIQFQNNGVVDDSQLPKDRFSAERLKGVDSTLKIQPAKLEDSAVYLCASSKLTSGGGGTQYFGPGTRLLVL.

V and J are TRBV3-1 (or the pseudogene TRBV3-2) and TRBJ2-1; 9 nucleotides agree with TRBD2. In germline, CDR1 is LGHDT, CDR2 YNNKEL (reference sequence). The trim removed 3 bases at V and 4 bases at J, leaving 7 bases unmatched. The CDR3 runs 16 residues. CDR3 coding DNA: TGTGCCAGCAGCCATAGGTCTAGCGGGGCATACAATGAGCAGTTCTTC. This codes for CASSHRSSGAYNEQFF.

This rearrangement joins TRBV30 to TRBJ1-2; 9 bases map to TRBD1. The V gene's germline CDR1 is GTSNPN and CDR2 SVGIG (reference sequence). Trimming took 0 bases from V and 6 from J; bases not matched to a gene: 8. This CDR3 has 15 residues. CDR3 sequence: CAWSVLGQGSDGYTF. For the CDR3, the DNA is TGTGCCTGGAGTGTACTGGGACAGGGAAGTGATGGCTACACCTTC.

The gene calls are TRBV5-1 and TRBJ2-5, with TRBD1 as a possible D gene (6 bases). Germline CDR1 SGHRS, CDR2 YFSETQ. The CDR3 extends over 14 amino acids. Trimming took 0 bases from V and 0 from J, leaving 6 bases between them. The chain's CDR3 is CASSLGTDQETQYF. As DNA, the CDR3 is TGCGCCAGCAGCTTGGGGACAGACCAAGAGACCCAGTACTTC.

This chain connects TRBV28 to TRBJ1-2; 7 bases align to TRBD1. Germline-derived CDR1 and CDR2 are MDHEN and SYDVKM. Trimming cost V 7 bases and J 4 bases; bases outside gene matches: 9. The CDR3 runs to 14 residues. The CDR3: CASKLNRGTYGYTF. CDR3 in DNA: TGTGCCAGCAAACTCAACAGGGGAACCTATGGCTACACCTTC.

The V call is TRBV28, the J call TRBJ1-4, with a tentative D call TRBD1 (6 bases). The CDR3 contains 12 residues. Trimming cost V 4 bases and J 8 bases, with 8 bases left between them. The V gene's germline CDR1 is MDHEN and CDR2 SYDVKM. CDR3 in amino acids: CASSSGVEKLFF. In DNA form, the CDR3 reads TGTGCCAGCAGTTCAGGGGTAGAAAAACTGTTTTTT.

The gene calls are TRBV7-9 and TRBJ1-2, with TRBD1 identical over 8 bases. The V segment lost 5 bases and the J segment 7 bases; nucleotides outside the gene matches: 3. CDR3 size: 12 residues. Per the germline V gene, CDR1 is SEHNR and CDR2 is FQNEAQ (reference sequence). The CDR3 coding sequence is TGTGCCAGCAGCCTTGGACAGGGTGGCTACACCTTC. Protein product: CASSLGQGGYTF.

The chain has TRBV6-5 and TRBJ2-7; 7 nucleotides line up with TRBD2. CDR3 length equals 14 residues. The junction had 6 bases not matched to a gene; V was cut back by 7 bases and J by 0 bases. Germline assignment: CDR1 MNHEY and CDR2 SVGAGI. CDR3: CASTPGGSSYEQYF. CDR3 in DNA: TGTGCCAGCACCCCCGGGGGGAGCTCCTACGAGCAGTACTTC.

The V and J genes are TRBV27 and TRBJ2-5; 9 bases are shared with TRBD1. V shed 0 bases, J shed 5 bases, and the junction held 7 bases outside the gene matches. There are 16 residues in the CDR3. Germline V gives CDR1 MNHEY, CDR2 SMNVEV (reference sequence). CDR3 DNA sequence: TGTGCCAGCAGTTTATCGTGGGACAGGGCGAGGGAGACCCAGTACTTC. Protein sequence: CASSLSWDRARETQYF.

The gene calls are TRBV29-1 and TRBJ1-1; a weak D match, TRBD1 (5 bases). The CDR3 spans 13 residues. Between the trimmed V and J ends, which lost 7 bases and 2 bases, there was a span of 14 bases. CDR1 is SQVTM and CDR2 is ANQGSEA in the germline V gene. The CDR3 sequence is CSAVRGPNTEAFF. As DNA, the CDR3 is TGCAGCGCCGTGCGGGGACCTAACACTGAAGCTTTCTTT.

The chain combines TRBV12-5 with TRBJ2-3, with D hard to call. CDR1 is LGHNT, CDR2 FRNRAP, per germline. Trimming stripped 4 bases from V and 7 bases from J, with 15 bases between. CDR3 length: 14 amino acids. Here the CDR3 reads CASGSGAPGHTQYF. The CDR3 nucleotides read TGTGCTAGTGGTTCCGGCGCCCCGGGTCATACGCAGTATTTT.

The chain has TRBV5-4 and TRBJ2-5, with 8 bases fitting TRBD2. Trimming at V came to 4 bases and at J to 3 bases, leaving 2 bases not matched to a gene. This CDR3 region has 13 residues. CDR1 and CDR2 (germline): SGHNT, YYREEE (reference sequence). DNA for the CDR3: TGTGCCAGCAGCCGGGGGGGGGAAGAGACCCAGTACTTC. It translates to CASSRGGEETQYF.

This chain joins TRBV2 and TRBJ1-4; tentatively, D is TRBD1 (6 bases). Germline-derived CDR1 and CDR2 are SNHLY and FYNNEI. V lost 6 bases and J 7 bases, leaving 9 bases between the germline ends. The CDR3 is made up of 12 amino acids. The DNA of the CDR3 is TGTGCCAGCAGAAGGGGGGGTGAAAAACTGTTTTTT. Encoded protein: CASRRGGEKLFF. The full variable domain, its missing parts supplied by reference TRBV2 and TRBJ1-4, is EPEVTQTPSHQVTQMGQEVILRCVPISNHLYFYWYRQILGQKVEFLVSFYNNEISEKSEIFDDQFSVERPDGSNFTLKIRSTKLEDSAMYFCASRRGGEKLFFGSGTQLSVL.

The count of this clone is one. The chain employs TRBV13 and TRBJ2-1; 8 bases map to TRBD1. Germline loops: CDR1 PRHDT, CDR2 FYEKMQ (reference sequence). V trimming: 3 bases; J trimming: 5 bases; junction bases outside the gene matches: 18. The CDR3 extends over 19 amino acids. The CDR3 coding sequence is TGTGCCAGCAGCTTCCGACAGGGGACTGGGGGACCGAAGAACAATGAGCAGTTCTTC. This encodes CASSFRQGTGGPKNNEQFF. The full variable domain, in which reference TRBV13 and TRBJ2-1 provide the parts outside the CDR3, is AAGVIQSPRHLIKEKRETATLKCYPIPRHDTVYWYQQGPGQDPQFLISFYEKMQSDKGSIPDRFSAQQFSDYHSELNMSSLELGDSALYFCASSFRQGTGGPKNNEQFFGPGTRLTVL.

The chain has TRBV4-1 and TRBJ2-5; 9 positions match TRBD1. V lost 1 base to trimming and J lost 4 bases; unmatched junction nucleotides: 4. The CDR3 spans 15 residues. The germline CDR1 and CDR2 sequences are MGHRA and YSYEKL. CDR3 sequence (DNA): TGCGCCAGCAGCCAAGGGGACAGGGAGGTAGAGACCCAGTACTTC. Translated, it gives CASSQGDREVETQYF.

This clone was recorded once. J is TRBJ2-6 and V is TRBV7-3, with 9 bases aligning to TRBD1. Germline V CDR1 and CDR2: SGHTA, FQGTGA. V was pared by 5 bases and J by 0 bases, with 5 bases of the junction left unmatched. The CDR3 is made up of 17 amino acids. CDR3 region: CASSLQGAISGANVLTF. The CDR3 nucleotides are TGTGCCAGCAGCCTACAGGGGGCCATCTCTGGGGCCAACGTCCTGACTTTC.

This clone appeared a few times. The chain uses TRBV10-1 and TRBJ2-3; unclear D gene. V was clipped by 7 bases and J by 5 bases, with 13 bases between them. This CDR3 is built from 13 residues. Per the germline V gene, CDR1 is WNHNN and CDR2 is SYGVQD (reference sequence). The chain's CDR3 is CASTPSDQDTQYF. CDR3 bases: TGCGCCAGCACACCCAGCGATCAAGATACGCAGTATTTT.

The rearrangement joins TRBV15 to TRBJ2-7; D perhaps matches TRBD2 (5 bases). Trimming left V 1 base short and J 3 bases short, with 13 bases between. The CDR3 sequence is 15 residues long. The germline CDR1 and CDR2 sequences are LNHNV and YYDKDF (reference sequence). CDR3 protein: CATSRGLVGSYEQYF. The CDR3 nucleotides are TGTGCCACCAGCAGAGGTTTGGTGGGGAGCTACGAGCAGTACTTC.

V is TRBV2 and J is TRBJ2-2; 11 nucleotides agree with TRBD2. The CDR3 sequence is 17 residues long. Germline assignment: CDR1 SNHLY and CDR2 FYNNEI. Losses at the gene ends were 5 bases for V and 0 bases for J; bases not matched to a gene: 5. CDR3 sequence reads: CASSLAGGYSNTGELFF. CDR3 sequence (DNA): TGTGCCAGCAGTCTAGCGGGGGGCTACTCGAACACCGGGGAGCTGTTTTTT.

In its sample, this clone was seen once. The chain has TRBV5-8 and TRBJ1-5; tentatively, D is TRBD1 (5 bases). The CDR3 is 15 residues long. Germline V gene data show CDR1 as SGHTS and CDR2 as YDEGEE. V dropped 2 bases and J dropped 1 base, with 10 bases sitting between them. CDR3 residues: CASSFLRGSNQPQHF. The CDR3 coding sequence is TGTGCCAGCAGCTTCTTAAGGGGAAGCAATCAGCCCCAGCATTTT.

The chain employs TRBV5-1 and TRBJ1-2, with 9 bases identical to TRBD1. This CDR3 is 14 amino acids long. Germline V lookup: CDR1 SGHRS, CDR2 YFSETQ. The V and J ends lost 0 bases and 8 bases, in that order; junction bases with no gene match: 5. CDR3 nucleotide sequence: TGCGCCAGCAGCTTGGGGGGACAGGGTGAAGGCTACACCTTC. It encodes CASSLGGQGEGYTF. Full variable domain (rest looked up from reference TRBV5-1 and TRBJ1-2): KAGVTQTPRYLIKTRGQQVTLSCSPISGHRSVSWYQQTPGQGLQFLFEYFSETQRNKGNFPGRFSGRQFSNSRSEMNVSTLELGDSALYLCASSLGGQGEGYTFGSGTRLTVV.

This chain connects TRBV19 to TRBJ2-2, with TRBD2 matching over 10 bases. Trimming removed 0 bases from V and 0 bases from J; junction bases left unmatched: 13. The germline V gene encodes CDR1 LNHDA and CDR2 SQIVND (reference sequence). The CDR3 covers 21 residues. The DNA of the CDR3 is TGTGCCAGTAGTATAGATCTGTGGCTAGCGGGGGTGAACGCGAACACCGGGGAGCTGTTTTTT. Translating gives CASSIDLWLAGVNANTGELFF.